A single sample is the source of the 5 T cell receptor beta chains below, sequenced in a study of T-cell memory formation after mild COVID-19. TCRdb reprocessed the 5' RACE reads via MiXCR and lists one record per CDR3 protein. The sample lists approximately 400,000 distinct CDR3 sequences, roughly 18% occurring once. Sequencing input: PBMCs or a T cell subset sorted from them (not recorded which). These receptors were obtained from a man aged 18 to 30 who had mild COVID-19 (a few samples of this study predate the infection). Cell type and time point are not known.

This chain links TRBV1 with TRBJ2-3. TRBV1 is shown as a pseudogene. The CDR3 consists of 14 residues. The CDR3 loop reads CTSNPHDLPDTQYF. The CDR3 region has the DNA TGCACCAGCAACCCACATGACCTACCCGATACGCAGTATTTT.

The chain uses TRBV10-3 and TRBJ2-5, with 8 bases matching TRBD2. This CDR3 spans 16 amino acids. Germline loops: CDR1 ENHRY, CDR2 SYGVKD. V dropped 4 bases and J dropped 2; count of bases not matched to a gene: 9. Here the CDR3 reads CAISGYSGDIQETQYF. In DNA, the CDR3 is TGTGCCATCAGTGGTTATAGCGGGGATATTCAAGAGACCCAGTACTTC.

Points on this clonotype: Compared with germline, one end of the junction differs, possibly owing to a read error. The chain carries TRBV7-8 and TRBJ1-5; D is ambiguous. The CDR3 loop spans 16 amino acids. Germline CDR1 and CDR2: SGHVS and FQNEAQ. Here the CDR3 reads CASSSVAGAGNQPKHF. The CDR3 nucleotides are TGTGCCAGCAGCTCGGTAGCGGGCGCGGGCAATCAGCCCAAGCATTTT.

CDR3 sequence: CASSLAGRSQAFF. The CDR3 DNA follows: TGCGCCAGCAGCTTGGCCGGCAGATCTCAAGCTTTCTTT. J is TRBJ1-1 and V is TRBV5-1; D is unclear. The germline V gene has CDR1 SGHRS and CDR2 YFSETQ. There are 13 residues in the CDR3. The germline V and J ends were trimmed by 0 bases and 9 bases, with 12 bases remaining between them.

This clonotype showed up just a few times. The rearrangement joins TRBV20-1 to TRBJ1-1, with TRBD1 matching 8 bases. Per germline, CDR1 DFQATT and CDR2 SNEGSKA (reference sequence). This CDR3 is 15 amino acids long. V gave up 1 base and J gave up 1 base; unmatched junction bases: 5. CDR3 in amino acids: CSARALGTGNTEAFF. The CDR3 bases are TGCAGTGCTAGAGCGCTAGGGACAGGGAACACTGAAGCTTTCTTT.